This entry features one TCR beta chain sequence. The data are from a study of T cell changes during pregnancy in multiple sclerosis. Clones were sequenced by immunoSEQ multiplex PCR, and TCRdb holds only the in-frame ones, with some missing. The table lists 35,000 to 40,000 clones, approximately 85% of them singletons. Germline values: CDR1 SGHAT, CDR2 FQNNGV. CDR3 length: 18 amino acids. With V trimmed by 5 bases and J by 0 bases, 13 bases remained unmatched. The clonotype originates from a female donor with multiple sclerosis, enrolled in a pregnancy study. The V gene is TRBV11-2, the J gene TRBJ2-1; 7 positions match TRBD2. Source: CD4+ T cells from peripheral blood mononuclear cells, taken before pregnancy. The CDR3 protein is CASSLGLDSQISYNEQFF. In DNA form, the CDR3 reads TGTGCCAGCAGCCTAGGACTAGACTCCCAAATCTCCTACAATGAGCAGTTCTTC. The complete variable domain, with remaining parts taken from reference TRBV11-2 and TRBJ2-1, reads EAGVAQSPRYKIIEKRQSVAFWCNPISGHATLYWYQQILGQGPKLLIQFQNNGVVDDSQLPKDRFSAERLKGVDSTLKIQPAKLEDSAVYLCASSLGLDSQISYNEQFFGPGTRLTVL.